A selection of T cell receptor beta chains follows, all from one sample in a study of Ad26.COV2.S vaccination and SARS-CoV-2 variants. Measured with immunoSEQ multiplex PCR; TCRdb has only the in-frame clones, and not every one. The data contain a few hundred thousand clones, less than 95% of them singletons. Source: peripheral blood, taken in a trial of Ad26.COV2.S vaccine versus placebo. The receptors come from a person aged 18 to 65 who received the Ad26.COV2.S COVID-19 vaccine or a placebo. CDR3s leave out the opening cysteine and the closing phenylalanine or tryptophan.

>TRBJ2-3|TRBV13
ASRILAGGPRDTQY
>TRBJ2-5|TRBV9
ASSSSGPFGTQY
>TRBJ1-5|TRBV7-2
ASSPPGGLGNQPQH
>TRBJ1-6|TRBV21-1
ASSKELGRYYNSPLH
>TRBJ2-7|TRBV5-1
ASSLLPSLGTVLYEQY
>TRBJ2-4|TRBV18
ASSPMAGNRIQY
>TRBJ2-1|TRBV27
ASSLIGDREQF
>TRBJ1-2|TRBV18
ASSPRGGYGYT
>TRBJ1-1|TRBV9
ASSDQQGRGEAF
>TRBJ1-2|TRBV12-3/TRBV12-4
ASSLRGFYGYT
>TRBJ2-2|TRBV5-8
ASSKGSPHRTGELF